This TCR beta chain was observed in a study of T cells in Graves' hyperthyroidism and ophthalmopathy (dated by TCRdb to between 2018 and 2021). Looking at the study overall: Peripheral blood was sampled at the time of initial diagnosis, prior to any treatment. The paper describes TCR Vbeta CDR3 sequencing of about 140 peripheral blood samples, made up of roughly 45 ophthalmopathy patients, roughly 75 hyperthyroidism patients and roughly 17 progressor patients. To identify TCR V-J signatures that set the groups apart, the researchers used a discovery cohort of approximately 98 patients, made up of approximately 43 with Graves' ophthalmopathy and some 56 with stable Graves' hyperthyroidism. For training and testing, the 80 to 100 patients in the discovery cohort were randomly divided in a 7:3 ratio. After blood sampling, hyperthyroidism patients were treated with methimazole at a starting dose of 30 mg daily, and ophthalmopathy patients were treated with high-dose intravenous methylprednisolone. Thyroid tissue and blood T-cell repertoires from more than five Graves' hyperthyroidism patients were also compared in the study. An independent validation cohort of around 19 hyperthyroidism patients and about 16 patients who later progressed to ophthalmopathy tested prospective prediction of ophthalmopathy.

Amplification of TCR beta CDR3 regions was carried out from RNA transcripts. The TCR CDR3 was subjected to a first round of RT-PCR using the HTBI primer set and the Qiagen OneStep RT-PCR kit. A second multiplex PCR round built the libraries, followed by size selection and purification. Paired-end sequencing of the libraries was performed with 100 bp reads on an Illumina HiSeq2000. The source study handled its data this way. SOAPnuke was used to process the raw data, with reads discarded if the reads contained adapters or uncalled bases, had a mean Phred below 15, or lacked an exact constant-primer or identifier match. COPE v1.2.5 was used to merge high-quality paired reads, and clonotypes were defined as unique nucleotide sequences. MiTCR v1.1 was used to align clonotypes to the IMGT TRBV, TRBD and TRBJ reference segments. The analysis included only V-J combinations with a frequency above 0.0001, which together covered 99% to 99.2% of the repertoires. A TCS score was defined as the ratio between F50 (clonal expansion) and ExV (chaos), using BLOSUM62-based TCRdist between CDR3 peptides within each V-J. Welch's t-statistics and random forest reduced fewer than 550 V-J features to roughly 13, which were used in a naive Bayes classifier (R e1071). The public reads were reanalyzed by TCRdb: fastp trimming at Q25, MiXCR alignment, in-frame beta chains only. Rows with a matching CDR3 protein are joined into one entry that keeps the most common DNA and genes. These V and J calls rely on TCRdb rather than the paper's analysis. The sample records approximately 600,000 distinct CDR3 sequences, around 13% of which are singletons. Clones ranked in the top ten supply under 7% of the sample.

Study-wide conclusions, independent of this receptor: Blood samples also contained most of the expanded thyroid clonotypes (frequency above 0.001), which suggests that blood repertoires may reflect thyroid immune responses. Sample size was not statistically predetermined, and investigators were not blinded to group allocation. In validation, the model predicted progression to ophthalmopathy with approximately 69% sensitivity and about 73% specificity, a median of about 6.7 months before onset. A 13 V-J signature model separated ophthalmopathy from stable hyperthyroidism, with just over 85% sensitivity and 81% to 83% specificity in cross-validation and 80%/75% in testing.

This clonotype was recorded many times. Its antigen is currently not known. No clone much larger than this one lies a single base away; base qualities are absent. Hyperthyroidism patients were newly diagnosed, had a disease duration of under 2 months, and were aged 18 to 65 years. Exclusion was applied to patients with uncontrolled infections, other autoimmune diseases, pregnancy or lactation. Diagnoses were based on clinical symptoms, serum thyroxine and TRAb, thyroid ultrasound and orbital computed tomography. Blood from progressor patients was drawn when they were first diagnosed with hyperthyroidism, before any ophthalmopathy symptoms appeared. PBMCs were separated from approximately 9.9 ml of fresh peripheral blood using Ficoll-Paque density gradient centrifugation. Progressor patients were initially diagnosed with Graves' hyperthyroidism and developed ophthalmopathy during follow-up. Trizol reagent was used to extract total RNA, and RNA quality was then checked on an Agilent 2100 Bioanalyzer.

Including cysteine and phenylalanine, the CDR3 has 19 amino acids. Of the read, only the CDR3 DNA is kept; its 57 bases are in frame from base 1. The germline V gene (reference sequence) gives CDR1 as LNHDA and CDR2 as SQIVND. V is clipped by 2 bases and J by 7 bases, and the sequence between their germline boundaries is 24 bases long. Here the chain combines TRBV19 and TRBJ1-6, with TRBD1 perhaps the D gene, on 6 matching bases. The sample taken for sequencing was blood. The sequence came from a woman aged 25 to 45 with Graves' hyperthyroidism that later progressed to Graves' ophthalmopathy. CDR3 region: CASSITERGRGGQNSPLHF. The sequenced DNA is TGTGCCAGTAGTATAACGGAAAGGGGCAGGGGCGGCCAAAATTCACCCCTCCACTTT.